This paragraph reports one T cell receptor (beta chain). Its antigen is as yet unknown. This specimen comes from a study of cytomegalovirus exposure and HLA in healthy donors. Looking at the study overall: Earlier, approximately 190 million T cells were analyzed, and some 120 million unique TCR beta sequences were found among them. General study results and limits: Most TCR sequences were uncommon, yet certain public TCRs appeared in many donors. The study dropped some indistinguishable V segments, TRBV6-2 and TRBV6-3 among them. For cytomegalovirus status, the classifier reportedly gave diagnoses with high specificity and sensitivity.

This CDR3 region has 15 residues. Deletions cut 4 bases from V and 0 bases from J, with 9 bases between. The germline V gene has CDR1 MNHNS and CDR2 SASEGT. PCR primers comprised 60 Vbeta and 13 Jbeta primers. TCRdb's copy holds only in-frame clones and misses some; the assay was immunoSEQ multiplex PCR. The data contain about 200,000 clones, 60% to 80% of them singletons. The sequencing sample was made of PBMCs. This sequence was found in a male donor in good health and CMV-seronegative. This chain links TRBV6-1 with TRBJ2-2; D is uncertain. This CDR3 reads CASSVAQSNTGELFF. The CDR3 DNA reads TGTGCCAGCAGTGTAGCACAGTCGAACACCGGGGAGCTGTTTTTT.